This T cell receptor (beta chain) was profiled in a study of T cell responses to AZD1222 COVID-19 vaccine. Study-wide results and limits: Nearly half of unique spike-specific TCRs reportedly avoided B.1.351 and B.1.1.7 mutated regions. Baseline testing showed seropositivity in only a handful of AZD1222 recipients.

For this clone: The antigen is not known.

Germline V CDR1 and CDR2: MDHEN, SYDVKM. The trim removed 9 bases at V and 4 bases at J, leaving 3 bases unmatched. CDR3 length equals 11 residues. Some clones are missing from TCRdb's copy, which holds only in-frame ones; the method was immunoSEQ multiplex PCR. In the table there are 150,000 to 200,000 clones, approximately 94% of which are singletons. The chain uses TRBV28 and TRBJ2-7; TRBD1 aligns across 7 bases. This specimen was peripheral blood, taken 28 days after the second AZD1222 dose. The receptor comes from an adult who received the AZD1222 COVID-19 vaccine. The CDR3 sequence is CASGTVYEQYF. The CDR3 region has the DNA TGTGCCAGTGGGACAGTTTACGAGCAGTACTTC.